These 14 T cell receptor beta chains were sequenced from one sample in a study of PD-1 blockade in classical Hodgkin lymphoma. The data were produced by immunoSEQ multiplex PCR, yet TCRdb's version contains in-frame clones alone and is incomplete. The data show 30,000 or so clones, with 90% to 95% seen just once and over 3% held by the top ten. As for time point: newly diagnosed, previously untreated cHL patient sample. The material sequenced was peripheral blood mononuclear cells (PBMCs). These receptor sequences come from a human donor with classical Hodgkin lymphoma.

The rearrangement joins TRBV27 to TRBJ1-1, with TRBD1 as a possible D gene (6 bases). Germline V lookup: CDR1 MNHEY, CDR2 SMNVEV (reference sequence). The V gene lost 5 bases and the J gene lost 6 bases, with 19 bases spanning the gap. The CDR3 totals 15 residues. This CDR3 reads CASSQTTGSHSEAFF. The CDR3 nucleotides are TGTGCCAGCAGTCAAACAACAGGGTCCCATTCTGAAGCTTTCTTT.

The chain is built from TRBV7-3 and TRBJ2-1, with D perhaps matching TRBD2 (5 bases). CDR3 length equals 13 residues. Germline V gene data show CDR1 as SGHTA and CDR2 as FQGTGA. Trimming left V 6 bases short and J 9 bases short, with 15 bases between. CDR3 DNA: TGTGCCAGCAGTTCAAACCCCCGGGGTGAGCAGTTCTTC. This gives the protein CASSSNPRGEQFF.

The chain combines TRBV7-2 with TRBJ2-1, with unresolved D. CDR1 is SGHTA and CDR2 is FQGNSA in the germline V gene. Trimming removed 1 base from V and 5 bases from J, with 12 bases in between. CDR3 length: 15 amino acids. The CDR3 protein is CASSLGPADNNEQFF. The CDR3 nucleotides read TGTGCCAGCAGCTTAGGGCCGGCAGATAACAATGAGCAGTTCTTC.

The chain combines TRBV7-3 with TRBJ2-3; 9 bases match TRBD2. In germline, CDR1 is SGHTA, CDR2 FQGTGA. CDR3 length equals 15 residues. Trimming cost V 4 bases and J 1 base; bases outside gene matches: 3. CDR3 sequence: CASSSRTSGTDTQYF. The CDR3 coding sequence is TGTGCCAGCAGCTCGCGGACTAGCGGCACAGATACGCAGTATTTT.

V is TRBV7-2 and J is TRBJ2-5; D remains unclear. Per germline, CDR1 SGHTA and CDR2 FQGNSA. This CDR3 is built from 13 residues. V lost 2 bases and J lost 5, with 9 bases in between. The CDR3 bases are TGTGCCAGCAGCTTAACCTCGCGGGAGACCCAGTACTTC. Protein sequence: CASSLTSRETQYF. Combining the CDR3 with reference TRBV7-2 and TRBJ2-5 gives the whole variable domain GAGVSQSPSNKVTEKGKDVELRCDPISGHTALYWYRQSLGQGLEFLIYFQGNSAPDKSGLPSDRFSAERTGGSVSTLTIQRTQQEDSAVYLCASSLTSRETQYFGPGTRLLVL.

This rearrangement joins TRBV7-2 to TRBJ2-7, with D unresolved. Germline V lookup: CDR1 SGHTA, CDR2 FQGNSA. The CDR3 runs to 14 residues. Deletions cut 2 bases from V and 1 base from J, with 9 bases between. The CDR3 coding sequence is TGTGCCAGCAGCTTAAATTCCAGGTCCTACGAGCAGTACTTC. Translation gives CASSLNSRSYEQYF.

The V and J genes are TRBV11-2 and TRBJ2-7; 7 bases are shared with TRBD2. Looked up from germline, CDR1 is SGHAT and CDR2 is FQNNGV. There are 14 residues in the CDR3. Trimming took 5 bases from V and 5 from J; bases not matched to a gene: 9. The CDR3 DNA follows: TGTGCCAGCAGCCCCCGGGGAGGGGTCAACGAGCAGTACTTC. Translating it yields CASSPRGGVNEQYF.

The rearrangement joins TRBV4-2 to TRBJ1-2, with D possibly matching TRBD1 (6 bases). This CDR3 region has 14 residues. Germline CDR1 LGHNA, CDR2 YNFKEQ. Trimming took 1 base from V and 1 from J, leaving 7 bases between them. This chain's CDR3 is CASSQVDSNYGYTF. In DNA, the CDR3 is TGTGCCAGCAGCCAAGTGGACAGTAACTATGGCTACACCTTC.

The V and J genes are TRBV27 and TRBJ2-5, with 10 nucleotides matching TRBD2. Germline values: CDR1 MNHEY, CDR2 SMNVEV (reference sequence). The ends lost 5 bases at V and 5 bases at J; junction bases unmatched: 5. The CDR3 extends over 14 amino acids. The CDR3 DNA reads TGTGCCAGCAGTATTAGCGGGAGGAAGGAGACCCAGTACTTC. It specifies CASSISGRKETQYF.

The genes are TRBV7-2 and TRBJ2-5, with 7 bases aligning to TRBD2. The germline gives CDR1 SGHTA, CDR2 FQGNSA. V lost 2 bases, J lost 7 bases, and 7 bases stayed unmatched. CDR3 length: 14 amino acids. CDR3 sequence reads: CASSLPGGGGTQYF. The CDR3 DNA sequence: TGTGCCAGCAGCTTACCGGGAGGCGGGGGGACCCAGTACTTC. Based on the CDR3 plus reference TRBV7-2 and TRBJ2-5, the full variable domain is GAGVSQSPSNKVTEKGKDVELRCDPISGHTALYWYRQSLGQGLEFLIYFQGNSAPDKSGLPSDRFSAERTGGSVSTLTIQRTQQEDSAVYLCASSLPGGGGTQYFGPGTRLLVL.

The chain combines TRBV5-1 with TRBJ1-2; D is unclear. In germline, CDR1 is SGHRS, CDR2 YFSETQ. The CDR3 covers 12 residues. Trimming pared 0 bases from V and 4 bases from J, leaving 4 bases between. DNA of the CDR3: TGCGCCAGCAGCTTGGAATCCTATGGCTACACCTTC. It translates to CASSLESYGYTF.

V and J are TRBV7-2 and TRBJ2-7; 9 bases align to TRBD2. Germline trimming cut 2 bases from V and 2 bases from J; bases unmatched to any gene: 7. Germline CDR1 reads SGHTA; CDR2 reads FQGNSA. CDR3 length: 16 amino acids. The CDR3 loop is CASSLKVAGDPYEQYF. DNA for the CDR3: TGTGCCAGCAGCTTAAAAGTAGCGGGAGATCCCTACGAGCAGTACTTC.

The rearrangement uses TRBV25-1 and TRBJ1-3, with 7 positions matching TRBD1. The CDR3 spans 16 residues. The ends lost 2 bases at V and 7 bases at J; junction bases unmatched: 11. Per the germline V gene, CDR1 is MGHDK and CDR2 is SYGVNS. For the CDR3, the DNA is TGTGCCAGCAGTGAAATAGGGGGCAGAGGAATGAACACCATATATTTT. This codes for CASSEIGGRGMNTIYF.

The CDR3 protein is CASSQGLAGSGTDTQYF. The CDR3 region has the DNA TGTGCCAGCTCGCAGGGACTAGCAGGATCTGGCACAGATACGCAGTATTTT. The chain uses TRBV18 and TRBJ2-3; 9 nucleotides align to TRBD2. Germline V gene sequence: CDR1 KGHSH, CDR2 LQKENI. The CDR3 contains 17 residues. Trimming took 6 bases from V and 1 from J; bases not matched to a gene: 11.